The 2 T cell receptor beta chains in this list originate from one sample, sequenced in a study of shared clonotypes between healthy human individuals. In the naive CD8 group, cells lacked CD45RO and were positively selected for CCR7, so terminally differentiated effector memory CD45RA+ cells were left out. Only in-frame clones appear in the TCRdb table, and some are missing; sequencing was by immunoSEQ multiplex PCR. The sample includes 550,000 to 750,000 clones, about 92% of them seen just once. The sample comprised naive CD8+ T cells sorted from blood. These receptors were obtained from a man aged 25 to 45 in good health.

The chain carries TRBV9 and TRBJ2-7, with 11 bases lining up with TRBD1. The CDR3 is 13 residues long. Germline CDR1 and CDR2: SGDLS and YYNGEE. Trimming at V came to 3 bases and at J to 5 bases, leaving 1 base not matched to a gene. The CDR3: CASSGDRGDEQYF. CDR3 nucleotide sequence: TGTGCCAGCAGCGGGGACAGGGGGGACGAGCAGTACTTC.

This chain connects TRBV9 to TRBJ2-2; D is unresolved. CDR3 length: 17 residues. V was clipped by 1 base and J by 4 bases, with 17 bases between them. Per germline, CDR1 SGDLS and CDR2 YYNGEE. In nucleotides, the CDR3 is TGTGCCAGCAGCGTATACAGTACCCGCTCGCTCACCGGGGAGCTGTTTTTT. Its translation: CASSVYSTRSLTGELFF.